This T cell receptor beta chain emerged from a study of metastatic and nonmetastatic thyroid tumors. Treatment of any kind had been given to no patient before thyroid surgery. Concerning this clone: Other DNA sequences within the sample encode an identical CDR3.

TCRdb ran MiXCR on the PCR reads. The table includes about 92,000 clones, approximately 15% detected once. Trimming took 1 base from V and 10 from J; bases not matched to a gene: 18. The germline V gene has CDR1 DFQATT and CDR2 SNEGSKA (reference sequence). The length of the CDR3 is 16 residues. This rearrangement joins TRBV20-1 to TRBJ2-7; 8 nucleotides match TRBD2. The sequencing input was blood. This sequence originates from a female donor with papillary thyroid cancer or a benign thyroid nodule (not recorded which). Some clones in this sample may be carry-over from other donors' samples. CDR3 nucleotides: TGCAGTGCTAGAGGTCCCCGTCTAGCGGGTGGGCAGGGTCAGTACTTC. Encoded protein: CSARGPRLAGGQGQYF.